This entry describes one T cell receptor beta chain. The antigen is unknown. The data were obtained in a study of T cell responses to AZD1222 COVID-19 vaccine. Profiling relied on immunoSEQ multiplex PCR, and the TCRdb table lists in-frame clones only, not all of them. The sample gives approximately 100,000 clones, approximately 87% of which show up once; roughly 5.1% is in the top ten. The study's findings and limits: Nearly half of spike-specific TCRs reportedly target unmutated variant regions. Following two doses of AZD1222, Spike-specific TCR breadth and depth rose. It was only a handful of AZD1222 recipients who were seropositive at baseline. Donors in the cohort were predominantly white British and more often female, and clonal diversity was possibly underestimated.

Sequenced material: peripheral blood, taken on day 0 of AZD1222 vaccination. The receptor was isolated from an adult in good health.

CDR3 loop: CASRWGTGGNNQPQHF. The DNA of the CDR3 is TGTGCCAGTAGGTGGGGGACAGGGGGTAACAATCAGCCCCAGCATTTT. The J gene is TRBJ1-5, the V gene TRBV19, with TRBD1 matching 11 bases. J gave up 3 bases and V 6 bases, and 7 bases lay outside the gene matches. This CDR3 contains 16 residues. Germline CDR1 and CDR2: LNHDA and SQIVND (reference sequence).